These 8 T cell receptor beta chains were sequenced from one sample in a study of blood T cell repertoires in COVID-19 (dated by TCRdb to 2019 to 2021). Library creation used the immunoSEQ multiplex PCR assay. TCRdb re-hosts the immuneACCESS table, in-frame sequences only. Its copies lack some clones; in the studies checked, an unresolved V gene accounts for under half of them, and the cause for the rest is not known. The sample table records under 200,000 clones; 85% to 90% of these occur just once. The ten biggest clones cover approximately 4% of the sample. Specimen: peripheral blood. The receptors shown here come from a woman in her seventies with acute or convalescent COVID-19.

This chain joins TRBV30 and TRBJ1-2, with D possibly TRBD1 on 5 matching bases. The CDR3 totals 13 residues. V lost 2 bases and J 4 bases, leaving 11 bases between the germline ends. Germline V CDR1 and CDR2: GTSNPN, SVGIG (reference sequence). Here the CDR3 reads CAWSLPGAYGYTF. The CDR3 region has the DNA TGTGCCTGGAGTCTTCCTGGGGCCTATGGCTACACCTTC.

This chain uses TRBV15 with TRBJ2-2, with no clear D. This CDR3 region has 13 residues. V was trimmed by 5 bases and J by 2 bases, leaving 6 bases between them. Germline lookup yields CDR1 LNHNV and CDR2 YYDKDF (reference sequence). CDR3 nucleotides: TGTGCCACCAGCCCGAGTAACACCGGGGAGCTGTTTTTT. It encodes CATSPSNTGELFF.

This clone turned up a few times. The V and J genes are TRBV2 and TRBJ2-1; 8 nucleotides line up with TRBD2. The CDR3 runs 17 residues. Germline V CDR1 and CDR2: SNHLY, FYNNEI. V trimming: 4 bases; J trimming: 0 bases; junction bases outside the gene matches: 8. In DNA form, the CDR3 reads TGTGCCAGCAGTGTCGGGTTCGGGGGGGGCTCCTACAATGAGCAGTTCTTC. Its protein is CASSVGFGGGSYNEQFF.

The V and J genes are TRBV25-1 and TRBJ1-1, with unresolved D. CDR1 and CDR2 from the germline V gene are MGHDK and SYGVNS. This CDR3 contains 15 residues. V lost 3 bases, J lost 8 bases, and 19 bases lay in between. The CDR3 DNA is TGTGCCAGCAGTGACCCAGCCTCGCGGGTTGGCGAAGCTTTCTTT. Amino acids: CASSDPASRVGEAFF.

On this clone itself: At one of its ends the junction is not consistent with the germline gene, which may arise from a read error. The V and J genes are TRBV5-6 and TRBJ2-2; 9 nucleotides line up with TRBD2. The CDR3 is made up of 16 amino acids. In germline, CDR1 is SGHDT, CDR2 YYEEEE. In DNA, the CDR3 is TGTGCCCGCAGCTTGGGGGGCGGGGGGGCCGCCGGGGAGCTGTTTTTT. Protein sequence: CARSLGGGGAAGELFF.

This chain links TRBV11-3 with TRBJ2-2, with 7 bases aligning to TRBD1. Germline V gives CDR1 SGHNT, CDR2 YENEEA. This CDR3 is built from 17 residues. With 4 bases clipped from V and 2 bases from J, the junction kept 10 bases outside the gene matches. As DNA, the CDR3 is TGTGCCAGCAGCTCACATCGGGACAGCGCTAACACCGGGGAGCTGTTTTTT. This translates into CASSSHRDSANTGELFF.

The chain couples TRBV6-1 to TRBJ1-5; D is uncertain. V was clipped by 1 base and J by 4 bases, with 8 bases between them. The CDR3 is 14 residues long. Germline-derived CDR1 and CDR2 are MNHNS and SASEGT. The CDR3 DNA reads TGTGCCAGCAGTGAAGACAGAATGAATCAGCCCCAGCATTTT. Translating gives CASSEDRMNQPQHF.

The J gene is TRBJ1-1, the V gene TRBV29-1; no firm D call. Trimming cost V 4 bases and J 2 bases, with 8 bases left between them. CDR3 size: 12 residues. Germline CDR1 reads SQVTM; CDR2 reads ANQGSEA. The CDR3 reads CSVVAANTEAFF. In DNA, the CDR3 is TGCAGCGTTGTAGCAGCAAACACTGAAGCTTTCTTT.